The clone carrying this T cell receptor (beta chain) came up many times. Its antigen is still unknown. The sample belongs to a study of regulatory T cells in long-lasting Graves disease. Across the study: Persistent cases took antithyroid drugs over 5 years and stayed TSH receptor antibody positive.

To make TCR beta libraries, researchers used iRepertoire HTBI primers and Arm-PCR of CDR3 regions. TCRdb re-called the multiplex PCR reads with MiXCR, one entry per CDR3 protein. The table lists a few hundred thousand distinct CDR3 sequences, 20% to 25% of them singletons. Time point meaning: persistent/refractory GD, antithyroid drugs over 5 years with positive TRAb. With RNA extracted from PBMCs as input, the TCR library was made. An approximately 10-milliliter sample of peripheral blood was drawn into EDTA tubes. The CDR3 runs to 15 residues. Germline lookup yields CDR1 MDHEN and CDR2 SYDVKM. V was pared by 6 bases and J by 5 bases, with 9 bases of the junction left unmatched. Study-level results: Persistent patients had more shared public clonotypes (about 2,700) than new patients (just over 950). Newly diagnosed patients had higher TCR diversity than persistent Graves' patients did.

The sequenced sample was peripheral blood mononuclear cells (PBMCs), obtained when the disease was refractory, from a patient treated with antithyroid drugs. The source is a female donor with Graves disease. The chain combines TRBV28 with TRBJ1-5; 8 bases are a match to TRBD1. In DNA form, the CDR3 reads TGTGCCAGCAGCCCCGGACAGGGTGATTATCAGCCCCAGCATTTT. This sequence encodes CASSPGQGDYQPQHF.